This T cell receptor (beta chain) comes out of a study of T-cell reconstitution after alpha-beta-depleted transplantation in children. General study findings and limits: Counts and diversity of T cells one year after transplant came mostly from newly produced T cells.

This clonotype was counted many times. The antigen is unknown. Unique molecular identifiers were incorporated when the TCRbeta library was constructed. TCRdb called the PCR reads again in MiXCR, with one record for every CDR3 protein. Altogether about 200,000 distinct CDR3 sequences are present, roughly 6.3% being singletons, with the ten largest covering roughly 4.7%. The sequence came from a girl under three years old with combined immunodeficiency, due to receive a stem cell transplant. The sequences come from PBMCs, collected before TCRalphabeta/CD19-depleted stem cell transplant.

The CDR3 coding sequence is TGTGCCAGCAGCCAAGATGCGGGACCCACCGAATCTTACAATGAGCAGTTCTTC. This codes for CASSQDAGPTESYNEQFF. The chain combines TRBV4-2 with TRBJ2-1, with TRBD2 as a possible D gene (6 bases). The CDR3 is 18 residues long. The germline V gene has CDR1 LGHNA and CDR2 YNFKEQ. Trimming shortened V by 0 bases and J by 4 bases, and 19 bases separated the two germline ends.